The 27 T cell receptor beta chains listed next were all sequenced from one sample in a study of follicular helper T cells after annual influenza vaccination. Documented time point: 2014-2015 season, pre-vaccination. Assay: immunoSEQ multiplex PCR; the TCRdb copy retains only in-frame clones and omits some. The data show approximately 30,000 clones, about 82% seen once. Sequences were derived from CXCR5+ CD38- circulating T follicular helper cells from blood, sampled on the day of influenza vaccination. This sample's subset: circulating Tfh, non-naive CD4+CXCR5+PD-1+ (ICOS+CD38+ or ICOS-CD38-). The receptor source for this set is an adult who received the influenza vaccine.

The rearrangement joins TRBV9 to TRBJ2-2; 9 nucleotides match TRBD1. Losses at the gene ends were 7 bases for V and 2 bases for J; bases not matched to a gene: 6. The CDR3 totals 15 residues. Germline CDR1 is SGDLS and CDR2 is YYNGEE. The CDR3 is CASSTGGSNTGELFF. The DNA of the CDR3 is TGTGCCAGCTCGACAGGGGGATCTAACACCGGGGAGCTGTTTTTT. The full variable domain, completed using reference TRBV9 and TRBJ2-2, is DSGVTQTPKHLITATGQRVTLRCSPRSGDLSVYWYQQSLDQGLQFLIQYYNGEERAKGNILERFSAQQFPDLHSELNLSSLELGDSALYFCASSTGGSNTGELFFGEGSRLTVL.

The J gene is TRBJ2-1, the V gene TRBV11-2; D may be TRBD2 (5 bases). The CDR3 covers 11 residues. Between the trimmed V and J ends, which lost 5 bases and 10 bases, there was a span of 9 bases. CDR1 is SGHAT, CDR2 FQNNGV, per germline. CDR3 amino acids: CASSTTGEQFF. In nucleotides, the CDR3 is TGTGCCAGCAGCACCACGGGAGAGCAGTTCTTC.

This rearrangement joins TRBV2 to TRBJ1-4, with unresolved D. V lost 10 bases and J 0 bases, leaving 15 bases between the germline ends. Germline values: CDR1 SNHLY, CDR2 FYNNEI. The CDR3 has 15 residues. CDR3 amino acids: CATSPVGATNEKLFF. In DNA, the CDR3 is TGTGCCACCTCCCCGGTCGGGGCAACTAATGAAAAACTGTTTTTT.

This clone has just a few counts. This chain connects TRBV28 to TRBJ1-2; D is possibly TRBD1 (6 bases). Trimming took off 5 bases at V and 7 bases at J, with 8 bases between the two ends. The germline V gene has CDR1 MDHEN and CDR2 SYDVKM. CDR3 length: 11 residues. The CDR3 nucleotides are TGTGCCAGCAGTCACAGGGCTGGCTACACCTTC. As protein: CASSHRAGYTF.

The chain joins TRBV19 to TRBJ2-2; unclear D gene. The CDR3 has 14 amino acids. The V end lost 7 bases, the J end lost 2 bases, and 11 bases lay between the germline ends. The germline V gene has CDR1 LNHDA and CDR2 SQIVND (reference sequence). The CDR3 sequence is CASTKQSNTGELFF. CDR3 bases: TGTGCCAGTACGAAGCAATCAAACACCGGGGAGCTGTTTTTT. Variable domain in full (rest from reference TRBV19 and TRBJ2-2): DGGITQSPKYLFRKEGQNVTLSCEQNLNHDAMYWYRQDPGQGLRLIYYSQIVNDFQKGDIAEGYSVSREKKESFPLTVTSAQKNPTAFYLCASTKQSNTGELFFGEGSRLTVL.

This rearrangement joins TRBV6-1 to TRBJ2-5; 7 bases are shared with TRBD2. The V gene end was trimmed by 4 bases and the J gene end by 9 bases; junction bases not matched to a gene: 8. This CDR3 contains 13 residues. In germline, CDR1 is MNHNS, CDR2 SASEGT. The CDR3 DNA follows: TGTGCCAGCAGTGCTGGCGGGGGTTCGTCCCAGTACTTC. Its protein is CASSAGGGSSQYF.

The chain couples TRBV6-6 to TRBJ2-7, with D perhaps TRBD1 (5 bases). Per the germline V gene, CDR1 is MNHNY and CDR2 is SVGAGI (reference sequence). This CDR3 comprises 12 residues. V lost 2 bases and J lost 5, with 7 bases in between. CDR3 region: CASSYARDEQYF. CDR3 bases: TGTGCCAGCAGTTACGCCAGGGACGAGCAGTACTTC.

The rearrangement joins TRBV7-8 to TRBJ2-5; no clear D gene. The germline gives CDR1 SGHVS, CDR2 FQNEAQ. The CDR3 is 12 residues long. Trimming took 1 base from V and 5 from J, leaving 5 bases between them. The DNA for the CDR3 is TGTGCCAGCAGCTTAGGCAGGGAGACCCAGTACTTC. Amino acids: CASSLGRETQYF.

This chain joins TRBV5-1 and TRBJ2-1; 9 bases fit TRBD2. CDR3 length equals 16 residues. After removal of 4 bases from V and 7 bases from J, the junction contained 12 bases not matched to a gene. Per germline, CDR1 SGHRS and CDR2 YFSETQ. In DNA, the CDR3 is TGCGCCAGCAGCACCGAGACTAGCGGTCGTGGGAATGAGCAGTTCTTC. Protein: CASSTETSGRGNEQFF. Looking up the rest from reference TRBV5-1 and TRBJ2-1 gives the full variable domain: KAGVTQTPRYLIKTRGQQVTLSCSPISGHRSVSWYQQTPGQGLQFLFEYFSETQRNKGNFPGRFSGRQFSNSRSEMNVSTLELGDSALYLCASSTETSGRGNEQFFGPGTRLTVL.

The J gene is TRBJ1-5, the V gene TRBV6-5; D not resolved. The CDR3 runs 14 residues. V lost 2 bases and J 9 bases, leaving 14 bases between the germline ends. In germline, CDR1 is MNHEY, CDR2 SVGAGI. CDR3 nucleotide sequence: TGTGCCAGCAGTTACCAAGCGGATTCTCGGCCCCAGCATTTT. Protein sequence: CASSYQADSRPQHF.

The rearrangement uses TRBV9 and TRBJ2-5; a weak D match, TRBD1 (6 bases). The J call may be incorrect, as the DNA end agrees better with TRBJ2-7. In germline, CDR1 is SGDLS, CDR2 YYNGEE. The CDR3 sequence is 16 residues long. The CDR3 coding sequence is TGTGCCAGCAGCGTAGCTGCTGCAAGGGGGTCCTACGAGCAGTACTTC. Protein product: CASSVAAARGSYEQYF.

The gene calls are TRBV5-1 and TRBJ1-2; D possibly corresponds to TRBD1 (5 bases). CDR3 length: 15 amino acids. Trimming took 0 bases from V and 7 from J, leaving 16 bases between them. Germline CDR1 is SGHRS and CDR2 is YFSETQ. CDR3 sequence reads: CASSLGGYQVAGYTF. DNA for the CDR3: TGCGCCAGCAGCTTGGGGGGCTACCAAGTTGCTGGCTACACCTTC.

The gene calls are TRBV7-2 and TRBJ2-1, with TRBD2 matching 10 bases. Losses at the gene ends were 4 bases for V and 5 bases for J; bases not matched to a gene: 5. Germline V CDR1 and CDR2: SGHTA, FQGNSA. This CDR3 has 15 amino acids. CDR3: CASSSLAGGDNEQFF. DNA for the CDR3: TGTGCCAGCAGCTCCTTAGCGGGAGGCGACAATGAGCAGTTCTTC.

The CDR3 loop reads CASSPRDRVGYGYTF. DNA for the CDR3: TGTGCCAGCAGTCCACGGGACAGGGTGGGGTATGGCTACACCTTC. The chain is built from TRBV6-5 and TRBJ1-2; TRBD1 agrees at 9 bases. Trimming cost V 5 bases and J 5 bases; bases outside gene matches: 9. Germline V gene sequence: CDR1 MNHEY, CDR2 SVGAGI. The CDR3 extends over 15 amino acids.

The genes are TRBV9 and TRBJ2-7, with TRBD1 matching over 7 bases. The CDR3 length is 14 residues. From germline, CDR1 is SGDLS and CDR2 YYNGEE. With V trimmed by 0 bases and J by 7 bases, 7 bases remained unmatched. The CDR3 DNA is TGTGCCAGCAGCGTAGAGGGGGCTGGAAGGGAGCAGTACTTC. This sequence encodes CASSVEGAGREQYF.

The chain joins TRBV7-2 to TRBJ2-1; TRBD1 is a possible D gene (5 bases). This CDR3 is 15 amino acids long. V shed 1 base and J shed 1 base, with 8 bases lying between them. Germline CDR1 reads SGHTA; CDR2 reads FQGNSA. The CDR3 nucleotides are TGTGCCAGCAGCTTAGGGGGCCTTTCCTACAATGAGCAGTTCTTC. Its protein is CASSLGGLSYNEQFF.

A note on this clone: The junction differs from germline at one of its ends, possibly a read error. This sample also contains other DNA sequences that code for the same CDR3. The V gene is TRBV6-5, the J gene TRBJ1-2; 9 bases match TRBD1. The germline V gene has CDR1 MNHEY and CDR2 SVGAGI. The CDR3 has 16 amino acids. The CDR3 nucleotides are TGCGCCAGCAGTTACTCTCAGGGACAGGGAGATTATGGCTACACCTTC. This encodes CASSYSQGQGDYGYTF.

The chain carries TRBV5-1 and TRBJ2-5; D not resolved. There are 14 residues in the CDR3. V was pared by 0 bases and J by 4 bases, with 10 bases between. Germline lookup yields CDR1 SGHRS and CDR2 YFSETQ. In DNA, the CDR3 is TGCGCCAGCAGCTTGGGCAGCCGAGGAGAGACCCAGTACTTC. The encoded protein is CASSLGSRGETQYF.

The V and J genes are TRBV6-4 and TRBJ2-1; D possibly corresponds to TRBD1 (5 bases). The V gene's germline CDR1 is MRHNA and CDR2 SNTAGT. Trimming cost V 2 bases and J 5 bases, with 13 bases left between them. The CDR3 has 15 amino acids. CDR3 amino acids: CASSDTGSTNNEQFF. DNA for the CDR3: TGTGCCAGCAGTGACACAGGTTCCACCAACAATGAGCAGTTCTTC.

The DNA of the CDR3 is TGTGCCAGCAGCGTTGGGCGGAACACTGAAGCTTTCTTT. Translated, it gives CASSVGRNTEAFF. V and J are TRBV9 and TRBJ1-1; D is undetermined. This CDR3 comprises 13 residues. Germline V gives CDR1 SGDLS, CDR2 YYNGEE. Trimming removed 2 bases at V and 1 base at J, with 6 bases between.

J is TRBJ1-4 and V is TRBV6-1; D not certain. The germline gives CDR1 MNHNS, CDR2 SASEGT. V dropped 4 bases and J dropped 10 bases, with 16 bases sitting between them. The CDR3 covers 14 residues. CDR3 loop: CASSVEQSQGKLFF. The CDR3 DNA follows: TGTGCCAGCAGTGTGGAACAGAGCCAAGGAAAACTGTTTTTT.

The rearrangement links TRBV2 to TRBJ2-1; perhaps TRBD2 as D (5 bases). There are 12 residues in the CDR3. Germline CDR1 SNHLY, CDR2 FYNNEI. Trimming took off 2 bases at V and 7 bases at J, with 6 bases between the two ends. This chain's CDR3 is CASSERENEQFF. Written as DNA, the CDR3 is TGTGCCAGCAGTGAAAGGGAGAATGAGCAGTTCTTC.

The rearrangement joins TRBV9 to TRBJ1-1, with D uncertain. Trimming cost V 4 bases and J 0 bases, with 16 bases left between them. Looked up from germline, CDR1 is SGDLS and CDR2 is YYNGEE. This CDR3 has 16 amino acids. The DNA of the CDR3 is TGTGCCAGCAGCCCTGGCTACAGAGCTATGAACACTGAAGCTTTCTTT. Translated: CASSPGYRAMNTEAFF.

The J gene is TRBJ1-1, the V gene TRBV30, with D maybe TRBD1 (6 bases). Germline CDR1 GTSNPN, CDR2 SVGIG (reference sequence). This CDR3 region has 11 residues. The V and J ends lost 1 base and 11 bases respectively, with 11 bases between them. The CDR3 is CAWSARGRAFF. The CDR3 DNA reads as TGTGCCTGGAGTGCCAGGGGCCGGGCTTTCTTT.

V gene TRBV5-6 combines with J gene TRBJ1-4; 7 positions match TRBD1. In germline, CDR1 is SGHDT, CDR2 YYEEEE. The CDR3 has 13 residues. Trimming took 1 base from V and 9 from J; bases not matched to a gene: 3. The CDR3 is CASSLWDSQKLFF. The DNA for the CDR3 is TGTGCCAGCAGCTTGTGGGACAGCCAAAAACTGTTTTTT.

The chain uses TRBV5-1 and TRBJ2-3, with 9 bases fitting TRBD2. V lost 4 bases to trimming and J lost 2 bases; unmatched junction nucleotides: 11. The CDR3 has 17 amino acids. CDR1 and CDR2 from the germline V gene are SGHRS and YFSETQ. The CDR3 sequence: CASSLRGGAIFTDTQYF. CDR3 nucleotides: TGCGCCAGCAGCCTCCGCGGGGGGGCTATATTCACAGATACGCAGTATTTT.

The gene calls are TRBV7-9 and TRBJ1-3; TRBD1 agrees at 7 bases. The CDR3 is made up of 13 amino acids. The ends lost 4 bases at V and 10 bases at J; junction bases unmatched: 7. Germline lookup yields CDR1 SEHNR and CDR2 FQNEAQ (reference sequence). CDR3 region: CASSSNPGQTIYF. CDR3 sequence (DNA): TGTGCCAGCAGCTCGAATCCGGGACAGACCATATATTTT. Supplemented by reference TRBV7-9 and TRBJ1-3, the full variable domain reads DTGVSQNPRHKITKRGQNVTFRCDPISEHNRLYWYRQTLGQGPEFLTYFQNEAQLEKSRLLSDRFSAERPKGSFSTLEIQRTEQGDSAMYLCASSSNPGQTIYFGEGSWLTVV.